Below, 5 T cell receptor beta chains from the same sample are listed, as sequenced in a study of glioma-infiltrating T cells. Using RNA template, CDR3s of TCR alpha and beta were amplified with iRepertoire arm-PCR. TCRdb fed the multiplex PCR reads into MiXCR, producing one record per CDR3 protein. The data contain about 130,000 distinct CDR3 sequences, around 23% of them singletons. The specimen sequenced was glioma tissue, nonneoplastic brain tissue, or PBMCs (not recorded which). The source of these receptors is a human donor with low-grade glioma or glioblastoma, undergoing nonglioma brain surgery, or in good health (not recorded which).

V and J are TRBV19 and TRBJ2-6, with TRBD1 as a possible D gene (6 bases). V was shortened by 3 bases and J by 0 bases, with 12 bases between the two germline ends. Germline assignment: CDR1 LNHDA and CDR2 SQIVND (reference sequence). There are 17 residues in the CDR3. The CDR3 is CASSISRGGSGANVLTF. The DNA for the CDR3 is TGTGCCAGTAGTATTAGTAGAGGGGGCTCTGGGGCCAACGTCCTGACTTTC. Together with reference TRBV19 and TRBJ2-6, the CDR3 gives the full variable domain: DGGITQSPKYLFRKEGQNVTLSCEQNLNHDAMYWYRQDPGQGLRLIYYSQIVNDFQKGDIAEGYSVSREKKESFPLTVTSAQKNPTAFYLCASSISRGGSGANVLTFGAGSRLTVL.

V and J are TRBV10-3 and TRBJ1-5; weak D call: TRBD1 (5 bases). Germline CDR1 and CDR2: ENHRY and SYGVKD. The CDR3 is 15 residues long. Trimming removed 5 bases from V and 3 bases from J, with 14 bases in between. Here the CDR3 reads CAISNQKTDNQPQHF. In DNA, the CDR3 is TGTGCCATCAGTAACCAAAAGACAGACAATCAGCCCCAGCATTTT.

Many counts were recorded for this clonotype. The genes are TRBV6-1 and TRBJ2-1; TRBD2 matches 8 bases. CDR1 MNHNS and CDR2 SASEGT come from the germline V gene. V dropped 6 bases and J dropped 3; count of bases not matched to a gene: 10. There are 16 residues in the CDR3. Here the CDR3 reads CASSQNSGTNYNEQFF. The CDR3 DNA follows: TGTGCCAGCAGCCAAAATAGCGGGACGAACTACAATGAGCAGTTCTTC.

This clonotype was detected many times. This chain joins TRBV2 and TRBJ2-7; D is unresolved. Per the germline V gene, CDR1 is SNHLY and CDR2 is FYNNEI. The CDR3 runs 13 residues. The ends were cut back, 9 bases at V and 0 bases at J, with 12 bases in the middle. The CDR3 loop is CARQRLDSYEQYF. The CDR3 DNA sequence: TGTGCCAGACAGAGGCTAGACTCCTACGAGCAGTACTTC.

This clonotype appeared many times. CDR3 in amino acids: CASSFEGQTGNTIYF. DNA for the CDR3: TGTGCCAGCAGTTTCGAAGGACAGACTGGAAACACCATATATTTT. The genes are TRBV6-1 and TRBJ1-3; tentatively, D is TRBD1 (6 bases). The CDR3 sequence is 15 residues long. Germline CDR1 reads MNHNS; CDR2 reads SASEGT. The V gene lost 5 bases and the J gene lost 2 bases, with 13 bases spanning the gap.